This T cell receptor beta chain comes out of a study of beta chain features in type 1 diabetes. On the study more broadly: Researchers looked at fewer than 110 million sorted cells across all samples.

Sequenced material consisted of expressed TCRB transcripts (all of the isolated RNA was reverse transcribed). Repertoires were generated with immunoSEQ multiplex PCR, while TCRdb's copy carries only in-frame clones and drops some. The sample yields approximately 280,000 clones, around 16% seen once. This clone was observed a handful of times. Its antigen is unknown. Heparinised blood was drawn once per donor, averaging about 0.11 L. This CDR3 is 12 amino acids long. The V and J ends lost 8 bases and 7 bases respectively, with 12 bases between them. The germline V gene encodes CDR1 LNHDA and CDR2 SQIVND (reference sequence). Study-wide results and limits: A pattern of fewer insertions and more deletions at VDJ junctions was seen in type 1 diabetes patients. PCR might pick shorter templates more often, in the same way for patients and controls. TCRB CDR3s from Type 1 diabetes patients were moderately but significantly shorter in all four CD4+ subsets.

The source of this sequence is a young man with type 1 diabetes. The chain carries TRBV19 and TRBJ1-5; unclear D gene. Sequenced: naive CD4+ T cells from blood. The CDR3 region has the DNA TGTGCCAGTGTCGGGGTGGGCCAGCCCCAGCATTTT. It codes for CASVGVGQPQHF. The full variable domain, its missing parts supplied by reference TRBV19 and TRBJ1-5, is DGGITQSPKYLFRKEGQNVTLSCEQNLNHDAMYWYRQDPGQGLRLIYYSQIVNDFQKGDIAEGYSVSREKKESFPLTVTSAQKNPTAFYLCASVGVGQPQHFGDGTRLSIL.